The clone carrying this TCR beta chain was recorded only once. Its antigen is not identified. This specimen comes from a study of T cell responses to AZD1222 COVID-19 vaccine. Study results and limitations: Once two AZD1222 doses were given, Spike-specific TCR breadth and depth went up.

Some clones are missing from TCRdb's copy, which holds only in-frame ones; the method was immunoSEQ multiplex PCR. Of 120,000 or so clones in the sample, 88% were seen once. Trimming shortened V by 0 bases and J by 7 bases, and 16 bases separated the two germline ends. Per germline, CDR1 LGHNA and CDR2 YNFKEQ. The CDR3 has 15 residues. The source of this sequence is an adult who received the AZD1222 COVID-19 vaccine. The chain links TRBV4-2 to TRBJ2-7, with no clear D. This material consisted of peripheral blood, taken 28 days after the second AZD1222 dose. Written as DNA, the CDR3 is TGTGCCAGCAGCCAAGATCTCGACCGACCCCAGGAGCAGTACTTC. It specifies CASSQDLDRPQEQYF.